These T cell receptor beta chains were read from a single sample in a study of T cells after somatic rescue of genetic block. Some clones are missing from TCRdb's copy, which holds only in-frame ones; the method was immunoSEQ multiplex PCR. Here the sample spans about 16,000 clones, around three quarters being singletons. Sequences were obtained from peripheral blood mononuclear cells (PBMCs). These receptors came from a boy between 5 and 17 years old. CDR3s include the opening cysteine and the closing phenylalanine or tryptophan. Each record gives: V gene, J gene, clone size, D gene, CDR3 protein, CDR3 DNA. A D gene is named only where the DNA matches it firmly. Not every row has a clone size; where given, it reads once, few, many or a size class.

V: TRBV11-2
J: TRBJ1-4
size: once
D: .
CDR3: CASSFPALF
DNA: TGTGCCAGCAGCTTCCCCGCTCTTTTT

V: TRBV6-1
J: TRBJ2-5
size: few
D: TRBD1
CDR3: CASRGTGKETQYF
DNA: TGTGCCAGCAGGGGGACAGGTAAAGAGACCCAGTACTTC

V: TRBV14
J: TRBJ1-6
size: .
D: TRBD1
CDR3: CASSPRTGKTNSPLHF
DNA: TGTGCCAGCAGCCCAAGGACAGGGAAAACCAATTCACCCCTCCACTTT

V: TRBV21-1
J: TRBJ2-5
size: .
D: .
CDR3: CASSRNRGERVETQYF
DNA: TGTGCCAGCAGCAGAAACAGGGGGGAAAGGGTGGAGACCCAGTACTTC

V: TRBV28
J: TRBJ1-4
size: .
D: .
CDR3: CASSAANRATNEKLFF
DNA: TGTGCCAGCAGTGCAGCTAACAGAGCAACTAATGAAAAACTGTTTTTT

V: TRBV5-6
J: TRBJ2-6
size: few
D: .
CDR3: CASSLVGAGANVLTF
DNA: TGTGCCAGCAGCTTGGTGGGAGCTGGGGCCAACGTCCTGACTTTC

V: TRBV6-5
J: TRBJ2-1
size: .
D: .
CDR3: CASSYRLAQGNEQFF
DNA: TGTGCCAGCAGTTACCGGCTGGCCCAAGGAAATGAGCAGTTCTTC

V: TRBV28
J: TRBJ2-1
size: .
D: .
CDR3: CASKLFRDYNEQFF
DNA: TGTGCCAGCAAACTTTTCAGGGATTACAATGAGCAGTTCTTC

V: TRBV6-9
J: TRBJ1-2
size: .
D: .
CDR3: CASSYEGANYGYTF
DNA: TGTGCCAGCAGTTACGAAGGGGCCAACTATGGCTACACCTTC

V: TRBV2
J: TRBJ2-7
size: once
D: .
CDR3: CASNVRELLYEQYF
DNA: TGTGCCAGCAATGTGAGGGAATTGCTATACGAGCAGTACTTC

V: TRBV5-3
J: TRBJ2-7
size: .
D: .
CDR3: CARSLGTVSYEQYF
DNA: TGTGCCAGAAGCTTGGGGACAGTCTCCTACGAGCAGTACTTC

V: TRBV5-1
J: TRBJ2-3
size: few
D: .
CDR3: CASSFSTDTQYF
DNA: TGCGCCAGCAGCTTCAGCACAGATACGCAGTATTTT

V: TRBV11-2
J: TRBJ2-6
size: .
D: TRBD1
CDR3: CASSLRTGLSSGANVLTF
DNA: TGTGCCAGCAGCTTACGGACAGGGCTGAGCTCTGGGGCCAACGTCCTGACTTTC

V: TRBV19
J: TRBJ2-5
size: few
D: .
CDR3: CASRGQQETQYF
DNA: TGTGCCAGTAGGGGCCAGCAAGAGACCCAGTACTTC

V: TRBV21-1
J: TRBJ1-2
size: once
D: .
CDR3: CASSKEGKGQGAYGYTF
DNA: TGTGCCAGCAGCAAAGAGGGAAAGGGACAGGGGGCGTATGGCTACACCTTC

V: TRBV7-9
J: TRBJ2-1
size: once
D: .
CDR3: CASSRGPHTNNEQFF
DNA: TGTGCCAGCAGCCGCGGACCTCATACCAACAATGAGCAGTTCTTC

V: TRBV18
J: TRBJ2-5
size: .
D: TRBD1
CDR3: CASSPLRTGSSETQYF
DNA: TGTGCCAGCTCACCACTTCGGACAGGATCGTCGGAGACCCAGTACTTC

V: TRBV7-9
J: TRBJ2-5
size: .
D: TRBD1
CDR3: CASSLAQGSQETQYF
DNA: TGTGCCAGCAGCTTAGCACAGGGGTCCCAAGAGACCCAGTACTTC

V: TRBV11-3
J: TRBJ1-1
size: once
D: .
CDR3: CASSPNRRGTEAFF
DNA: TGTGCCAGCAGCCCTAACAGGCGCGGAACTGAAGCTTTCTTT

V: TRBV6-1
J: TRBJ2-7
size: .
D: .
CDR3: CASYEQYF
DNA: TGTGCCAGCTACGAGCAGTACTTC

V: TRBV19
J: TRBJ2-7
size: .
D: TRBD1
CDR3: CASSRSQGDYEQYF
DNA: TGTGCCAGTAGTCGGTCACAGGGGGATTACGAGCAGTACTTC

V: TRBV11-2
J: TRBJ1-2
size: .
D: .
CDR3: CASSLVRGGGHYGYTF
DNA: TGTGCCAGCAGCTTAGTACGCGGAGGGGGACACTATGGCTACACCTTC

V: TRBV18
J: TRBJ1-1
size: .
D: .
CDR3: CASSPPYRIEAFF
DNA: TGTGCCAGCTCACCCCCGTATAGGATTGAAGCTTTCTTT

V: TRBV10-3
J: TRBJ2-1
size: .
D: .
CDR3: CAIRRFQGFNEQFF
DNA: TGTGCCATCCGTAGATTTCAGGGCTTCAATGAGCAGTTCTTC

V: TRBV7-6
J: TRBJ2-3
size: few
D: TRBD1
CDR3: CASSLTGVTDTQYF
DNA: TGTGCCAGCAGCTTAACAGGGGTCACAGATACGCAGTATTTT

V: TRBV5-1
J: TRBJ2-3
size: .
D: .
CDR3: CASSYGTDTQYF
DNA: TGCGCCAGCAGCTACGGCACAGATACGCAGTATTTT

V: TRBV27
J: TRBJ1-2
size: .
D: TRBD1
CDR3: CASSRTGGTNYGYTF
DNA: TGTGCCAGCTCTCGTACAGGGGGGACGAACTATGGCTACACCTTC